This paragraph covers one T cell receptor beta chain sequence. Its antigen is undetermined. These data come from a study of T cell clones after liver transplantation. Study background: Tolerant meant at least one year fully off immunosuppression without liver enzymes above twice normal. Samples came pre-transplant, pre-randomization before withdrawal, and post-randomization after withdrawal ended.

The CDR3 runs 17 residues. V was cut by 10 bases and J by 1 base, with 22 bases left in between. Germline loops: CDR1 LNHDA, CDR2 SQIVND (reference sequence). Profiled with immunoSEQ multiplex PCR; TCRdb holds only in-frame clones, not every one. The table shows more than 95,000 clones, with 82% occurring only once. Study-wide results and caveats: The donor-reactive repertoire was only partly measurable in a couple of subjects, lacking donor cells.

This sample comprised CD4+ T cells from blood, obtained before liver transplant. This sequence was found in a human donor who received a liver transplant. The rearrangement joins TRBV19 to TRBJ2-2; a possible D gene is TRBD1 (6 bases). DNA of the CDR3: TGTGCCACCTTGAGCCCTCGACAGGATGAGAACACCGGGGAGCTGTTTTTT. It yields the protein CATLSPRQDENTGELFF.